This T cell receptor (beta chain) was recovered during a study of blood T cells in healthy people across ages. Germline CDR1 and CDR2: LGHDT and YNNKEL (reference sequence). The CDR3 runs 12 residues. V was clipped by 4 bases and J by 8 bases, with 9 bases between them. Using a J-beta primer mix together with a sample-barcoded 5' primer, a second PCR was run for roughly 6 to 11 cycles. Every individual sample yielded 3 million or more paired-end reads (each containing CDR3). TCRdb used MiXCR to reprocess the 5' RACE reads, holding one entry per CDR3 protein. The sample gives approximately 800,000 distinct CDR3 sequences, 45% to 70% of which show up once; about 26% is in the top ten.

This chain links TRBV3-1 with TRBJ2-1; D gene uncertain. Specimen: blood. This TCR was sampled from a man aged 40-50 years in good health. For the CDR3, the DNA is TGTGCCAGCAGCCCCTGGAGCGATGAGCAGTTCTTC. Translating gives CASSPWSDEQFF.